A selection of T cell receptor beta chains follows, all from one sample in a study of blood T cell repertoires in COVID-19. Method: immunoSEQ multiplex PCR; TCRdb's copy keeps in-frame clones and lacks some. This table holds fewer than 25,000 clones, around 87% found once. Sequenced material: peripheral blood. The receptors originated from a human donor with active COVID-19. The donor label of this sample is uncertain. Each CDR3 is given with its conserved first and last residue. Fields, in order: CDR3 protein, CDR3 DNA, V gene, D gene, J gene. D genes are given only for firm matches.

CASSAPGLLETQYF	TGTGCCAGCAGCGCTCCGGGACTGCTAGAGACCCAGTACTTC	TRBV9	.	TRBJ2-5
CASSPVQDLYQETQYF	TGTGCCAGCAGCCCGGTTCAAGACTTGTACCAAGAGACCCAGTACTTC	TRBV28	.	TRBJ2-5
CSASNGQFNQPQHF	TGCAGTGCTAGTAATGGACAGTTCAATCAGCCCCAGCATTTT	TRBV20-1	.	TRBJ1-5
CASSLSPSGIKQFF	TGTGCCAGCAGCTTGTCGCCTAGCGGGATAAAGCAGTTCTTC	TRBV5-8	TRBD2	TRBJ2-1
CASRTRTGRGYGYTF	TGTGCCAGTAGGACTAGGACAGGTCGGGGCTATGGCTACACCTTC	TRBV19	TRBD1	TRBJ1-2
CASSLELARPPSEQFF	TGCGCCAGCAGCTTGGAACTAGCTCGGCCCCCAAGTGAGCAGTTCTTC	TRBV5-1	.	TRBJ2-1
CSASGRAHFF	TGCAGTGCTAGCGGGAGGGCCCATTTCTTC	TRBV20-1	TRBD2	TRBJ2-1
CASSLPGGTYNEQFF	TGTGCCAGCAGCTTACCGGGGGGCACGTACAATGAGCAGTTCTTC	TRBV7-3	.	TRBJ2-1
CASSGVGTASGNTIYF	TGTGCCAGCAGCGGAGTAGGCACAGCCTCTGGAAACACCATATATTTT	TRBV7-8	.	TRBJ1-3
CASSTTGGPGANVLTF	TGTGCCAGCAGCACCACAGGGGGACCTGGGGCCAACGTCCTGACTTTC	TRBV7-9	TRBD1	TRBJ2-6
CASSILQNTEAFF	TGTGCCAGCAGTATCTTACAGAACACTGAAGCTTTCTTT	TRBV7-8	.	TRBJ1-1
CASGRGFTVGETQYF	TGTGCCAGCGGGCGGGGGTTTACAGTGGGAGAGACCCAGTACTTC	TRBV7-2	TRBD2	TRBJ2-5